This T cell receptor (beta chain) was captured by sequencing in a study of a mutant IDH1 vaccine in newly diagnosed glioma. Assay used: immunoSEQ multiplex PCR; TCRdb lists only in-frame clones, some missing. In the table there are about 63,000 clones, approximately 82% of which are singletons. This clone appeared once. Sample time point: baseline, week 1 (first vaccination visit). The treatment: pre-vaccination baseline after standard-of-care therapy. The germline V and J ends were trimmed by 10 bases and 5 bases, with 15 bases remaining between them. Looked up from germline, CDR1 is ENHRY and CDR2 is SYGVKD. This CDR3 contains 13 residues.

The sequence came from a woman aged 18-29 years with glioma. Some clones in this sample may be carry-over from other donors' samples. The specimen comprised peripheral blood mononuclear cells (PBMCs), sampled from a glioma patient treated with radiotherapy, temozolomide or both. The rearrangement joins TRBV10-3 to TRBJ2-1; possibly TRBD1 for D (6 bases). CDR3 nucleotide sequence: TGTGCCACCCGCGGAGACAGGCACAATGAGCAGTTCTTC. Translation gives CATRGDRHNEQFF.